A selection of T cell receptor beta chains follows, all from one sample in a study of cytomegalovirus exposure and HLA in healthy donors. Assay: immunoSEQ multiplex PCR; the TCRdb copy retains only in-frame clones and omits some. The sample yields hundreds of thousands of clones, roughly 68% seen once. The sample consisted of PBMCs. These receptors came from a man in his forties in good health and CMV-seropositive. CDR3s include the opening cysteine and the closing phenylalanine or tryptophan. D genes are given only for firm matches. Some rows mark clone size as missing; the rest say once, few, many or name a class of expanded clone.

clone_size: .
j_call: TRBJ2-4
v_call: TRBV28
d_call: TRBD2
cdr3_nt: TGTGCCAGCCTTTTTAGGGAGGGTAGCGGTAACATTCAGTACTTC
cdr3_aa: CASLFREGSGNIQYF

clone_size: .
j_call: TRBJ1-6
v_call: TRBV9
d_call: TRBD1
cdr3_nt: TGTGCCAGCAGCGTTGGACAGGGCGACAATTCACCCCTCCACTTT
cdr3_aa: CASSVGQGDNSPLHF

clone_size: .
j_call: TRBJ1-5
v_call: TRBV28
d_call: .
cdr3_nt: TGTGCCAGCAGTTTATTAGTTATTGGCAATCAGCCCCAGCATTTT
cdr3_aa: CASSLLVIGNQPQHF

clone_size: .
j_call: TRBJ2-5
v_call: TRBV10-1
d_call: .
cdr3_nt: TGCGCCAGCAGTCTCGACTCGAAAGAGACCCAGTACTTC
cdr3_aa: CASSLDSKETQYF

clone_size: few
j_call: TRBJ1-6
v_call: TRBV4-1
d_call: .
cdr3_nt: TGCGCCAGCAGCCAAGTTGAGGGAGGTAATTCACCCCTCCACTTT
cdr3_aa: CASSQVEGGNSPLHF

clone_size: .
j_call: TRBJ2-5
v_call: TRBV10-3
d_call: TRBD2
cdr3_nt: TGTGCCATCAGCGACGGACTAGCACAGCGTGAGACCCAGTACTTC
cdr3_aa: CAISDGLAQRETQYF

clone_size: once
j_call: TRBJ2-5
v_call: TRBV7-2
d_call: .
cdr3_nt: TGTGCCAGCAGCCTCGCGTTAACGAGGCGGGGCGGGGAGACCCAGTACTTC
cdr3_aa: CASSLALTRRGGETQYF

clone_size: .
j_call: TRBJ1-2
v_call: TRBV19
d_call: .
cdr3_nt: TGTGCCAGTAGTATAGATGTCAGGGTCCCTGGCTACACCTTC
cdr3_aa: CASSIDVRVPGYTF

clone_size: .
j_call: TRBJ2-5
v_call: TRBV19
d_call: TRBD2
cdr3_nt: TGTGCCAGTACTAAAGGAGCTCGGGGGGGCGGAGAGACCCAGTACTTC
cdr3_aa: CASTKGARGGGETQYF

clone_size: few
j_call: TRBJ1-2
v_call: TRBV28
d_call: .
cdr3_nt: TGTGCCAGCAGTTCGTCCGGGACAAAGGAGGGCTACACCTTC
cdr3_aa: CASSSSGTKEGYTF

clone_size: .
j_call: TRBJ2-7
v_call: TRBV11-2
d_call: .
cdr3_nt: TGTGCCAGCAGCTTGGAACGGGTAATACGAGAGCAGTACTTC
cdr3_aa: CASSLERVIREQYF

clone_size: .
j_call: TRBJ2-3
v_call: TRBV5-1
d_call: .
cdr3_nt: TGCGCCAGCAGCTTGGTACGATCACGACAGACCACAGATACGCAGTATTTT
cdr3_aa: CASSLVRSRQTTDTQYF

clone_size: .
j_call: TRBJ1-1
v_call: TRBV7-9
d_call: .
cdr3_nt: TGTGCCAGCAGCTTAAGGCAGGGTATAAACACTGAAGCTTTCTTT
cdr3_aa: CASSLRQGINTEAFF

clone_size: .
j_call: TRBJ2-5
v_call: TRBV5-1
d_call: .
cdr3_nt: TGCGCCAGCAGCCGGGGGAGAGGTCGTTTGGAGACCCAGTACTTC
cdr3_aa: CASSRGRGRLETQYF

clone_size: few
j_call: TRBJ2-3
v_call: TRBV6-6
d_call: .
cdr3_nt: TGTGCCAGCAGTTACGCAATAGAGGTCGGGGTTACGCAGTATTTT
cdr3_aa: CASSYAIEVGVTQYF

clone_size: few
j_call: TRBJ1-2
v_call: TRBV29-1
d_call: .
cdr3_nt: TGCAGCGTTGAAGATCGACAGGCGGACTATGGCTACACCTTC
cdr3_aa: CSVEDRQADYGYTF

clone_size: .
j_call: TRBJ2-1
v_call: TRBV25-1
d_call: .
cdr3_nt: TGTGCCAGCAGTTTTTCGGGGGGCCGGAATGAGCAGTTCTTC
cdr3_aa: CASSFSGGRNEQFF

clone_size: .
j_call: TRBJ2-7
v_call: TRBV7-3
d_call: TRBD1
cdr3_nt: TGTGCCAGCAGCTTAAGACAGGGGGGCGAGCAGTACTTC
cdr3_aa: CASSLRQGGEQYF

clone_size: once
j_call: TRBJ1-2
v_call: TRBV7-9
d_call: TRBD1
cdr3_nt: TGTGCCAGCAGCTTTTCGGGGGACAGGGGTCTGTGGGGCTACACCTTC
cdr3_aa: CASSFSGDRGLWGYTF

clone_size: few
j_call: TRBJ2-1
v_call: TRBV9
d_call: .
cdr3_nt: TGTGCCAGCAGCGCTACTTCTGGGGGGGCCGATGAGCAGTTCTTC
cdr3_aa: CASSATSGGADEQFF

clone_size: .
j_call: TRBJ2-5
v_call: TRBV5-1
d_call: TRBD2
cdr3_nt: TGCGCCAGCAGCTTAGGCGGGGGGAAAGAGACCCAGTACTTC
cdr3_aa: CASSLGGGKETQYF

clone_size: .
j_call: TRBJ2-7
v_call: TRBV27
d_call: TRBD1
cdr3_nt: TGTGCCAGCAGTCCTAGGACAGGGGACTCCTACGAGCAGTACTTC
cdr3_aa: CASSPRTGDSYEQYF

clone_size: few
j_call: TRBJ2-5
v_call: TRBV7-2
d_call: TRBD2
cdr3_nt: TGTGCCAGCAGCTTAACTAGCGGGGGAGAGACCCAGTACTTC
cdr3_aa: CASSLTSGGETQYF

clone_size: .
j_call: TRBJ1-2
v_call: TRBV6-4
d_call: .
cdr3_nt: TGTGCCAGCAGTGACTCGTCTCTTCCAGCTAACTATGGCTACACCTTC
cdr3_aa: CASSDSSLPANYGYTF

clone_size: few
j_call: TRBJ2-5
v_call: TRBV9
d_call: TRBD1
cdr3_nt: TGTGCCAGCAGCGTCGACAGGGAAGAGACCCAGTACTTC
cdr3_aa: CASSVDREETQYF

clone_size: .
j_call: TRBJ2-7
v_call: TRBV5-3
d_call: .
cdr3_nt: TGTGCCACTCGAGGGGAGGGGGTAGACTACGAGCAGTACTTC
cdr3_aa: CATRGEGVDYEQYF

clone_size: .
j_call: TRBJ1-5
v_call: TRBV7-2
d_call: TRBD1
cdr3_nt: TGTGCCAGCAGCTTCGACAGGGCGGGCAATCAGCCCCAGCATTTT
cdr3_aa: CASSFDRAGNQPQHF

clone_size: .
j_call: TRBJ2-1
v_call: TRBV11-3
d_call: .
cdr3_nt: TGTGCCAGCAGCCTACGTTATAACAATGAGCAGTTCTTC
cdr3_aa: CASSLRYNNEQFF

clone_size: .
j_call: TRBJ2-1
v_call: TRBV2
d_call: TRBD2
cdr3_nt: TGTGCCAGCAGGGGGGGACTAGCGGGGACGGGTGAGCAGTTCTTC
cdr3_aa: CASRGGLAGTGEQFF

clone_size: .
j_call: TRBJ2-7
v_call: TRBV7-9
d_call: TRBD2
cdr3_nt: TGTGCCGGAGAGCGGGGAAACGAGCAGTACTTC
cdr3_aa: CAGERGNEQYF

clone_size: few
j_call: TRBJ2-7
v_call: TRBV4-1
d_call: TRBD1
cdr3_nt: TGCGCCAGCAGCCGGGACAGGGAGGACGAGCAGTACTTC
cdr3_aa: CASSRDREDEQYF

clone_size: .
j_call: TRBJ1-4
v_call: TRBV19
d_call: TRBD1
cdr3_nt: TGTGCCAGTAGTATGGACAGGGGTCGTGAAAAACTGTTTTTT
cdr3_aa: CASSMDRGREKLFF

clone_size: .
j_call: TRBJ2-5
v_call: TRBV27
d_call: TRBD1
cdr3_nt: TGTGCCAGCAGTTTACGACAGGGAAGGGGAGAGACCCAGTACTTC
cdr3_aa: CASSLRQGRGETQYF

clone_size: few
j_call: TRBJ2-5
v_call: TRBV4-2
d_call: .
cdr3_nt: TGTGCCAGCAGCCCCACCGGAGCGGAGACCCAGTACTTC
cdr3_aa: CASSPTGAETQYF

clone_size: .
j_call: TRBJ2-7
v_call: TRBV23-1
d_call: .
cdr3_nt: TGCGCCAGCAGTCCCAACCAGTACGAGCAGTACTTC
cdr3_aa: CASSPNQYEQYF

clone_size: .
j_call: TRBJ2-7
v_call: TRBV4-3
d_call: TRBD2
cdr3_nt: TGCGCCAGCAGCCACCGGGGGGGGGAGCAGTACTTC
cdr3_aa: CASSHRGGEQYF

clone_size: .
j_call: TRBJ2-1
v_call: TRBV25-1
d_call: .
cdr3_nt: TGTGCCAGCAGTGACTTGGCCATCAATGAGCAGTTCTTC
cdr3_aa: CASSDLAINEQFF

clone_size: .
j_call: TRBJ2-3
v_call: TRBV4-3
d_call: .
cdr3_nt: TGCGCCAGCAGCCAAGAATTTAGGTCCGTACGGGTTACAGATACGCAGTATTTT
cdr3_aa: CASSQEFRSVRVTDTQYF

clone_size: .
j_call: TRBJ2-7
v_call: TRBV6-1
d_call: TRBD1
cdr3_nt: TGTGCCAGCAGCGGGACAGGGGGCGGCGACGAGCAGTACTTC
cdr3_aa: CASSGTGGGDEQYF

clone_size: few
j_call: TRBJ2-7
v_call: TRBV2
d_call: TRBD1
cdr3_nt: TGTGCCAGCAGCGGACAGGGCTCTACGAAGCAGTACTTC
cdr3_aa: CASSGQGSTKQYF

clone_size: .
j_call: TRBJ1-6
v_call: TRBV11-2
d_call: .
cdr3_nt: TGTGCCAGCAGCTTCGAGGGACTAGGCGGTTCACCCCTCCACTTT
cdr3_aa: CASSFEGLGGSPLHF

clone_size: .
j_call: TRBJ1-6
v_call: TRBV4-1
d_call: .
cdr3_nt: TGCGCCAGCAGCCAAGAAATTAACTCAGGCTCAGGATCACCCCTCCACTTT
cdr3_aa: CASSQEINSGSGSPLHF

clone_size: .
j_call: TRBJ2-7
v_call: TRBV5-1
d_call: TRBD1
cdr3_nt: TGCGCCAGCAGCGCAGGGACAGGGGGAACCTACGAGCAGTACTTC
cdr3_aa: CASSAGTGGTYEQYF

clone_size: .
j_call: TRBJ1-5
v_call: TRBV10-2
d_call: .
cdr3_nt: TGCGCCAGCAGTCCGGTGGGCAATCAGCCCCAGCATTTT
cdr3_aa: CASSPVGNQPQHF

clone_size: few
j_call: TRBJ2-1
v_call: TRBV6-1
d_call: TRBD1
cdr3_nt: TGTGCCAGCGGGACAGGCCCTGGCAATGAGCAGTTCTTC
cdr3_aa: CASGTGPGNEQFF

clone_size: few
j_call: TRBJ1-1
v_call: TRBV19
d_call: .
cdr3_nt: TGTGCCAGCCGCCTCCGGGGGGCGCGTTCTGAAGCTTTCTTT
cdr3_aa: CASRLRGARSEAFF

clone_size: .
j_call: TRBJ2-3
v_call: TRBV7-9
d_call: TRBD2
cdr3_nt: TGTGCCAGCAGCCCTCTACTAGCGGGGGGTATGGATACGCAGTATTTT
cdr3_aa: CASSPLLAGGMDTQYF

clone_size: .
j_call: TRBJ2-2
v_call: TRBV11-2
d_call: TRBD1
cdr3_nt: TGTGCCAGCTCTCCCGGACAGGGAATCACCGGGGAGCTGTTTTTT
cdr3_aa: CASSPGQGITGELFF

clone_size: .
j_call: TRBJ1-4
v_call: TRBV29-1
d_call: .
cdr3_nt: TGCAGCGTTGAGGTGGGAGCTAATGAAAAACTGTTTTTT
cdr3_aa: CSVEVGANEKLFF

clone_size: .
j_call: TRBJ2-3
v_call: TRBV6-1
d_call: .
cdr3_nt: TGTGCCAGCAGTGTGGGGACTTACACAGATACGCAGTATTTT
cdr3_aa: CASSVGTYTDTQYF

clone_size: .
j_call: TRBJ2-7
v_call: TRBV29-1
d_call: TRBD1
cdr3_nt: TGCAGCGTTGTTAGGGACAGCTCCTACGAGCAGTACTTC
cdr3_aa: CSVVRDSSYEQYF

clone_size: .
j_call: TRBJ2-5
v_call: TRBV15
d_call: TRBD1
cdr3_nt: TGTGCCACCAACCTCGGGACAGGGCAAGAGACCCAGTACTTC
cdr3_aa: CATNLGTGQETQYF

clone_size: .
j_call: TRBJ1-4
v_call: TRBV5-1
d_call: TRBD1
cdr3_nt: TGCGCCAGCAGCTGGGGACAGGATCTTGCAGCTAGCGAAAAACTGTTTTTT
cdr3_aa: CASSWGQDLAASEKLFF

clone_size: .
j_call: TRBJ1-4
v_call: TRBV5-1
d_call: .
cdr3_nt: TGCGCCAGCAGCTTGGAGGGGGTAGTGGAAGAAAAACTGTTTTTT
cdr3_aa: CASSLEGVVEEKLFF